This is a list of T cell receptor beta chains from one sample in a study of cytomegalovirus exposure and HLA in healthy donors. Clones were sequenced by immunoSEQ multiplex PCR, and TCRdb holds only the in-frame ones, with some missing. The data show 60,000 to 85,000 clones, approximately 70% seen once. The sample taken for sequencing was PBMCs. The receptor set was obtained from a man between 60 and 70 years old in good health and CMV-seropositive. Each CDR3 is given with its conserved first and last residue. Each record gives: D gene, V gene, clone size, J gene, CDR3 protein, CDR3 DNA. D genes are given only for firm matches. Clone size is not always given. Where it is, it says once, few, many or a class for expanded clones.

NA,TRBV6-5,NA,TRBJ2-2,CASSTRDKNTGELFF,TGTGCCAGCAGTACACGGGACAAAAACACCGGGGAGCTGTTTTTT
NA,TRBV11-3,NA,TRBJ1-1,CASSLAGNTEAFF,TGTGCCAGCAGCTTAGCAGGGAACACTGAAGCTTTCTTT
TRBD1,TRBV6-6,NA,TRBJ2-7,CASSWDSFSYEQYF,TGTGCCAGCAGTTGGGACAGCTTTTCCTACGAGCAGTACTTC
NA,TRBV28,NA,TRBJ2-7,CASSPPGSRAYEQYF,TGTGCCAGCAGCCCCCCGGGTAGCCGAGCCTACGAGCAGTACTTC
TRBD1,TRBV28,NA,TRBJ1-5,CASSPTGTAYQPQHF,TGTGCCAGCAGCCCCACCGGGACAGCATATCAGCCCCAGCATTTT
NA,TRBV10-3,few,TRBJ2-5,CAISESDRPGETQYF,TGTGCCATCAGTGAGTCGGACAGACCGGGTGAGACCCAGTACTTC
TRBD1,TRBV29-1,NA,TRBJ1-2,CSVAQGQTGSGYTF,TGCAGCGTTGCGCAGGGACAGACGGGGTCTGGCTACACCTTC
TRBD2,TRBV18,NA,TRBJ2-2,CASSPVGGSTGELFF,TGTGCCAGCTCACCAGTAGGCGGGAGCACCGGGGAGCTGTTTTTT
NA,TRBV5-6,NA,TRBJ2-5,CASSPAGQLQETQYF,TGTGCCAGCAGCCCGGCGGGACAGCTACAAGAGACCCAGTACTTC
NA,TRBV6-5,NA,TRBJ2-7,CASSPGRGSYEQYF,TGTGCCAGCAGTCCCGGACGGGGTTCCTACGAGCAGTACTTC
TRBD1,TRBV7-9,NA,TRBJ1-1,CASSPPRDRAEAFF,TGTGCCAGCAGCCCCCCCCGGGACAGGGCTGAAGCTTTCTTT
TRBD1,TRBV6-6,NA,TRBJ1-3,CASSYSPGQGGNTIYF,TGTGCCAGCAGTTACTCACCGGGACAGGGCGGAAACACCATATATTTT
TRBD1,TRBV7-7,NA,TRBJ1-1,CASSPGPGQGAEAFF,TGTGCCAGCAGCCCCGGACCGGGACAGGGGGCGGAAGCTTTCTTT
NA,TRBV6-5,NA,TRBJ1-1,CASSYRDIGVNTEAFF,TGTGCCAGCAGTTACAGGGACATCGGGGTGAACACTGAAGCTTTCTTT
TRBD2,TRBV4-2,once,TRBJ2-1,CASSQESGGQNEQFF,TGTGCCAGCAGCCAAGAATCGGGGGGGCAGAATGAGCAGTTCTTC
TRBD1,TRBV11-2,NA,TRBJ1-2,CASSSQTGSGGYTF,TGTGCCAGCAGCTCCCAGACAGGGTCGGGCGGCTACACCTTC
NA,TRBV5-1,NA,TRBJ1-3,CASSQGPGNTIYF,TGCGCCAGCAGCCAGGGGCCTGGAAACACCATATATTTT
NA,TRBV27,NA,TRBJ1-1,CASSYTGTEAFF,TGTGCCAGCAGTTATACGGGGACTGAAGCTTTCTTT
NA,TRBV13,NA,TRBJ2-5,CASSLWGRAQETQYF,TGTGCCAGCAGCTTATGGGGCCGCGCTCAAGAGACCCAGTACTTC
NA,TRBV2,NA,TRBJ1-1,CASSEIGQKNTEAFF,TGTGCCAGCAGTGAAATAGGACAGAAGAACACTGAAGCTTTCTTT
NA,TRBV6-5,once,TRBJ2-7,CASSSVALDEQYF,TGTGCCAGCAGTTCAGTGGCTTTGGACGAGCAGTACTTC
NA,TRBV7-3,NA,TRBJ2-1,CASSPAGLASYEQFF,TGTGCCAGCAGCCCCGCCGGGCTAGCGTCGTATGAGCAGTTCTTC
NA,TRBV5-4,NA,TRBJ1-1,CASSPPAGGETEAFF,TGTGCCAGCAGCCCCCCGGCGGGGGGCGAAACTGAAGCTTTCTTT
NA,TRBV6-5,NA,TRBJ2-5,CASSYFSGGETQYF,TGTGCCAGCAGTTACTTTAGCGGAGGGGAGACCCAGTACTTC
NA,TRBV9,NA,TRBJ1-2,CASSVGGDTNYGYTF,TGTGCCAGCAGCGTAGGAGGAGATACCAACTATGGCTACACCTTC
TRBD2,TRBV30,NA,TRBJ2-7,CASGTGGPTEQYF,TGTGCCTCAGGGACGGGAGGGCCGACCGAGCAGTACTTC
TRBD1,TRBV5-1,NA,TRBJ2-2,CASSVGQGDYGELFF,TGCGCCAGCAGCGTGGGACAGGGAGATTACGGGGAGCTGTTTTTT
TRBD1,TRBV10-3,NA,TRBJ2-1,CAISYSGTGGLYNEQFF,TGTGCCATCAGTTACTCTGGGACAGGGGGTCTCTACAATGAGCAGTTCTTC
TRBD2,TRBV9,NA,TRBJ2-5,CASSVGSTSGFQETQYF,TGTGCCAGCAGCGTAGGATCAACTAGCGGGTTCCAAGAGACCCAGTACTTC
TRBD1,TRBV6-5,NA,TRBJ1-6,CASSYSRRTGYSPLHF,TGTGCCAGCAGTTACTCGAGAAGGACAGGGTATTCACCCCTCCACTTT
NA,TRBV6-1,few,TRBJ1-2,CASSSGVNYGYTF,TGTGCCAGCAGCTCGGGGGTAAACTATGGCTACACCTTC
NA,TRBV9,NA,TRBJ1-4,CASSVFTGTNEKLFF,TGTGCCAGCAGCGTTTTTACAGGGACTAATGAAAAACTGTTTTTT
NA,TRBV7-9,NA,TRBJ1-1,CASSSTGLTPNTEAFF,TGTGCCAGCAGCTCGACTGGACTGACTCCGAACACTGAAGCTTTCTTT
TRBD1,TRBV28,NA,TRBJ2-7,CASSPTGTGKDEQYF,TGTGCCAGCAGTCCCACCGGGACAGGGAAGGACGAGCAGTACTTC
TRBD1,TRBV4-2,NA,TRBJ2-7,CASSLEGASSYEQYF,TGTGCCAGCAGCTTAGAGGGGGCATCGTCTTACGAGCAGTACTTC
NA,TRBV7-3,NA,TRBJ2-1,CASSPGVAEYNEQFF,TGTGCCAGCAGCCCTGGAGTGGCGGAATACAATGAGCAGTTCTTC
TRBD2,TRBV25-1,NA,TRBJ2-3,CASSWGSGSSSTDTQYF,TGTGCCAGCAGTTGGGGTAGCGGGAGTTCGAGCACAGATACGCAGTATTTT
NA,TRBV9,NA,TRBJ2-5,CASSADMSPGETQYF,TGTGCCAGCAGCGCAGATATGAGCCCGGGAGAGACCCAGTACTTC
NA,TRBV30,NA,TRBJ1-1,CAWSAVMNTEAFF,TGTGCCTGGAGTGCGGTTATGAACACTGAAGCTTTCTTT
NA,TRBV25-1,NA,TRBJ2-5,CASSDGRRETQYF,TGTGCCAGCAGTGATGGGAGGAGGGAGACCCAGTACTTC
TRBD2,TRBV27,NA,TRBJ2-3,CASSSGLAGAFYTDTQYF,TGTGCCAGCAGTTCTGGACTAGCGGGGGCCTTTTACACAGATACGCAGTATTTT
TRBD1,TRBV6-5,few,TRBJ1-1,CASRRGGGTEAFF,TGTGCCAGCAGACGAGGGGGCGGCACTGAAGCTTTCTTT
TRBD1,TRBV19,NA,TRBJ2-2,CASRRQGNTGELFF,TGTGCCAGCCGCAGACAGGGGAACACCGGGGAGCTGTTTTTT
NA,TRBV4-2,few,TRBJ2-1,CASSQDGADEQFF,TGTGCCAGCAGCCAAGATGGGGCGGATGAGCAGTTCTTC
NA,TRBV13,NA,TRBJ1-2,CASSLDRDPNTYGYTF,TGTGCCAGCAGCTTAGACAGGGATCCCAATACCTATGGCTACACCTTC
NA,TRBV28,NA,TRBJ1-3,CASSLPPGVTIYF,TGTGCCAGCAGCCTTCCTCCCGGGGTCACCATATATTTT
TRBD1,TRBV7-9,NA,TRBJ1-2,CASRGDLDYGYTF,TGTGCCTCCAGGGGGGATCTCGACTATGGCTACACCTTC
TRBD1,TRBV5-4,NA,TRBJ2-5,CASSLDPAGGETQYF,TGTGCCAGCAGCTTGGACCCAGCAGGGGGAGAGACCCAGTACTTC
TRBD1,TRBV2,NA,TRBJ1-1,CASMKDRVTEAFF,TGTGCCAGCATGAAGGACAGGGTCACTGAAGCTTTCTTT
NA,TRBV7-3,few,TRBJ2-1,CASSDASNEQFF,TGTGCCAGCAGCGACGCTAGCAATGAGCAGTTCTTC